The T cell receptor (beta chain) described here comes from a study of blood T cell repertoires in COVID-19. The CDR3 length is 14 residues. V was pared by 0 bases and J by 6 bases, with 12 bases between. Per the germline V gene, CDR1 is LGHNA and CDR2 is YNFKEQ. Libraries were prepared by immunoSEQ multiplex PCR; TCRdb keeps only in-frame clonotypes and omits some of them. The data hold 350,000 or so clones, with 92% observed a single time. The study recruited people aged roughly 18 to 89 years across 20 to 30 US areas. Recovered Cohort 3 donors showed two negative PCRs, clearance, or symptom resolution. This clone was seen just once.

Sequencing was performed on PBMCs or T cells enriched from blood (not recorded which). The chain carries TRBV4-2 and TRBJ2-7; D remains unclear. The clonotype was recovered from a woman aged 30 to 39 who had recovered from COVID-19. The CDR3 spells CASSQEQFIAEQYF. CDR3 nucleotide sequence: TGTGCCAGCAGCCAAGAACAGTTTATTGCCGAGCAGTACTTC.